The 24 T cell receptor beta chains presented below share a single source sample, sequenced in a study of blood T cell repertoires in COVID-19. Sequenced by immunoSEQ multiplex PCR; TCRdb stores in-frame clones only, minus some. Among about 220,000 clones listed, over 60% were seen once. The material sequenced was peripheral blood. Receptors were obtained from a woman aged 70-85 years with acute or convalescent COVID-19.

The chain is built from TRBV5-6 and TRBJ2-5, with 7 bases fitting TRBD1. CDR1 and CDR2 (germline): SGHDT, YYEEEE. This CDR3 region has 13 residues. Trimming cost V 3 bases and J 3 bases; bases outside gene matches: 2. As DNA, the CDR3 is TGTGCCAGCAGCTCGACAGGGAAAGAGACCCAGTACTTC. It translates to CASSSTGKETQYF. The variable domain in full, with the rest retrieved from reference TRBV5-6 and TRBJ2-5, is DAGVTQSPTHLIKTRGQQVTLRCSPKSGHDTVSWYQQALGQGPQFIFQYYEEEERQRGNFPDRFSGHQFPNYSSELNVNALLLGDSALYLCASSSTGKETQYFGPGTRLLVL.

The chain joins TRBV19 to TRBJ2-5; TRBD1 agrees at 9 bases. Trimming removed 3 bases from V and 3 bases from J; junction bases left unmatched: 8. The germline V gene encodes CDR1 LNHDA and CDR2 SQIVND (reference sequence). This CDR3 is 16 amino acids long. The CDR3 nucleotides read TGTGCCAGTAGTATTCCCGGACAGGGGTTAGAAGAGACCCAGTACTTC. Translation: CASSIPGQGLEETQYF.

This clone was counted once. DNA of the CDR3: TGTGCCAGCTCACCGAGCGCTGGAGAGACCCAGTACTTC. It is translated as CASSPSAGETQYF. The chain combines TRBV18 with TRBJ2-5, with no clear D. The length of the CDR3 is 13 residues. CDR1 and CDR2 (germline): KGHSH, LQKENI. The ends were cut back, 3 bases at V and 4 bases at J, with 9 bases in the middle.

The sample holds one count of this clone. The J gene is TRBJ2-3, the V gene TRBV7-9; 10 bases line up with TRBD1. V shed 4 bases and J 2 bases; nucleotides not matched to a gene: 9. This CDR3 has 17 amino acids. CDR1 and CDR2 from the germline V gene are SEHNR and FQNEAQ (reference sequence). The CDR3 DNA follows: TGTGCCAGCAGCTCGTCCTCGGGACAGGGGTCCACAGATACGCAGTATTTT. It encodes CASSSSSGQGSTDTQYF.

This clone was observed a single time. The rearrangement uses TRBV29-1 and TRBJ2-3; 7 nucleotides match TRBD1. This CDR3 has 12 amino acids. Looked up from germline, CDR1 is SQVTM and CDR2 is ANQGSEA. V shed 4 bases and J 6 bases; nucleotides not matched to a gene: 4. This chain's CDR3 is CSVGEGADTQYF. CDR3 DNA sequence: TGCAGCGTTGGCGAGGGGGCCGATACGCAGTATTTT.

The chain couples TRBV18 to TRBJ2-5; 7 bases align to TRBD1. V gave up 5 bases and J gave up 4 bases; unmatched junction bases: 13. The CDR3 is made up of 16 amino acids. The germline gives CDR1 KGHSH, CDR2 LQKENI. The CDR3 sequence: CASSSFGYRGSETQYF. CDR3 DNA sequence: TGTGCCAGCTCATCGTTCGGCTACAGGGGATCAGAGACCCAGTACTTC.

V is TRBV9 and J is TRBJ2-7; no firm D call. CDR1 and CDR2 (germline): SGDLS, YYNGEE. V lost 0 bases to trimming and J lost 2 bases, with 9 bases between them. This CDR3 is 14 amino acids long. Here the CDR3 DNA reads TGTGCCAGCAGCGTAGCATGGGCTACCTACGAGCAGTACTTC. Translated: CASSVAWATYEQYF.

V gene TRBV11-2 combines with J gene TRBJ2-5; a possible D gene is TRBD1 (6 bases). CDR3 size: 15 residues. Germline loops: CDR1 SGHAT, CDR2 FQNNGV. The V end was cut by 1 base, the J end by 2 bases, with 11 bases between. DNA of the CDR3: TGTGCCAGCAGCTTAGGTCGGACAGTTCAAGAGACCCAGTACTTC. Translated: CASSLGRTVQETQYF.

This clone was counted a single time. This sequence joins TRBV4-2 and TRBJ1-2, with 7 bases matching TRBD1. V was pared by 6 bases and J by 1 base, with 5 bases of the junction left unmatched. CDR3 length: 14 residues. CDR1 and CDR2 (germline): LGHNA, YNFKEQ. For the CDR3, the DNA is TGTGCCAGCAGACGGACAGGAGATAACTATGGCTACACCTTC. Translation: CASRRTGDNYGYTF.

CDR3 sequence reads: CASKQTANYGYTF. In DNA, the CDR3 is TGTGCCAGCAAACAGACGGCGAACTATGGCTACACCTTC. The J gene is TRBJ1-2, the V gene TRBV6-5; D gene unclear. Germline-derived CDR1 and CDR2 are MNHEY and SVGAGI. The CDR3 is made up of 13 amino acids. Between the trimmed V and J ends, which lost 7 bases and 2 bases, there was a span of 11 bases.

For the CDR3, the DNA is TGTGCCACCAGTGATACGAAGACTAGCGGGGGTGGGGAGACCCAGTACTTC. Translated, it gives CATSDTKTSGGGETQYF. The chain links TRBV24-1 to TRBJ2-5, with 12 bases that match TRBD2. The CDR3 has 17 residues. Germline CDR1 is KGHDR and CDR2 is SFDVKD. The trim removed 3 bases at V and 5 bases at J, leaving 9 bases unmatched.

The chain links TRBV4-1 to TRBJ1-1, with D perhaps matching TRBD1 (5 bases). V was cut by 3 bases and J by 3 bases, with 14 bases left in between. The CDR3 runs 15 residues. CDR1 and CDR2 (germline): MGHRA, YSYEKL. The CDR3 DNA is TGCGCCAGCAGCCACCCCGTGGGGGGGTACACTGAAGCTTTCTTT. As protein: CASSHPVGGYTEAFF.

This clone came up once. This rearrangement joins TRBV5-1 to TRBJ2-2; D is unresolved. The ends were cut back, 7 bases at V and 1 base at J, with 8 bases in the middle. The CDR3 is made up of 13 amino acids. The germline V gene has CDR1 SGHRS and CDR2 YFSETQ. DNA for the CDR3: TGCGCCAGCGGTGTGAGGAACACCGGGGAGCTGTTTTTT. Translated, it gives CASGVRNTGELFF.

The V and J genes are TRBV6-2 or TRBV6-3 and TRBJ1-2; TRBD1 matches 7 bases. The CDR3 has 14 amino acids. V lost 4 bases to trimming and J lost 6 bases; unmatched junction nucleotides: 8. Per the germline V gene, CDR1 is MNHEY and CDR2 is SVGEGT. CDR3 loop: CASSLYYRGDGYTF. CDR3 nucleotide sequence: TGTGCCAGCAGTTTGTACTACAGGGGAGATGGCTACACCTTC.

In nucleotides, the CDR3 is TGTGCCAGCACCGGGGAAAACACCGGGGAGCTGTTTTTT. Translated, it gives CASTGENTGELFF. J is TRBJ2-2 and V is TRBV2, with D possibly matching TRBD2 (5 bases). CDR1 and CDR2 from the germline V gene are SNHLY and FYNNEI. The CDR3 has 13 amino acids. Trimming took 7 bases from V and 2 from J, leaving 8 bases between them.

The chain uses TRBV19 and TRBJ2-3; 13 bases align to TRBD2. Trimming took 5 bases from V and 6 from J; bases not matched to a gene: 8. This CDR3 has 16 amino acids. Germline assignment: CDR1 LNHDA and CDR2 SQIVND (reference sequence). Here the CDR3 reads CASSSALAGGFDTQYF. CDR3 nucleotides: TGTGCCAGTAGTTCTGCACTAGCGGGGGGGTTTGATACGCAGTATTTT.

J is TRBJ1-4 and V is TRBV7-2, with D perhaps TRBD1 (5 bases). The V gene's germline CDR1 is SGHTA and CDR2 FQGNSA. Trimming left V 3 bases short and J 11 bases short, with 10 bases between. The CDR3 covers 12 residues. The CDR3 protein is CASSLQGKKLFF. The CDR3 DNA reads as TGTGCCAGCAGCTTGCAGGGAAAGAAACTGTTTTTT.

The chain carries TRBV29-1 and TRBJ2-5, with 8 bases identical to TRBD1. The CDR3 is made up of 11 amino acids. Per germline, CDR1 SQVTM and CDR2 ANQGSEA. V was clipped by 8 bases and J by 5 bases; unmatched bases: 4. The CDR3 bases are TGCAGCCCCCGGACAGGGGAGACCCAGTACTTC. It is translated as CSPRTGETQYF.

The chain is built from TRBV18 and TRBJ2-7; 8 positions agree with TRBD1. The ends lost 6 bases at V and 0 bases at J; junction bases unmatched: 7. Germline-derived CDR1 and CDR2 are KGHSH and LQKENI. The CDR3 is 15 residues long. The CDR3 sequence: CASSQGQGSSYEQYV. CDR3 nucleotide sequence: TGTGCCAGCTCTCAAGGACAGGGTAGCTCCTACGAGCAGTACGTC.

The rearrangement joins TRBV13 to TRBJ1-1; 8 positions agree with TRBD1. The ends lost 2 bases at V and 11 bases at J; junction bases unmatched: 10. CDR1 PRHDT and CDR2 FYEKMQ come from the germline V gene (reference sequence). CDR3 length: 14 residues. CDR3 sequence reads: CASSLQGAKGKAFF. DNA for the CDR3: TGTGCCAGCAGCTTACAGGGGGCTAAGGGTAAGGCTTTCTTT.

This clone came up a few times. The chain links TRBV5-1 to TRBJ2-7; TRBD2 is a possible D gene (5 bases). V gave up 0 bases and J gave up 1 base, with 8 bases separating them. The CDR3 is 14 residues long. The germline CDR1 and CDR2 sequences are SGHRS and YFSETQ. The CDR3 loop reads CASSLGPGSYEQYF. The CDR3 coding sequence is TGCGCCAGCAGCTTGGGGCCGGGGTCCTACGAGCAGTACTTC.

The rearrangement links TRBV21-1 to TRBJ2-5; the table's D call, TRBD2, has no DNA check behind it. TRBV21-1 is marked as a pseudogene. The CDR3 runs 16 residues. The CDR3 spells CASSKGRGGPQETQYF. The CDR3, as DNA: TGTGCCAGCAGCAAAGGACGGGGGGGCCCCCAAGAGACCCAGTACTTC.

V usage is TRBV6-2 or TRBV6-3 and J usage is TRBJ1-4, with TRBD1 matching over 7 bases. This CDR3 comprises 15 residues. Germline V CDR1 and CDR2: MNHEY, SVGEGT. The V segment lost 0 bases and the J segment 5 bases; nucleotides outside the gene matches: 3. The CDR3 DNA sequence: TGTGCCAGCAGTTACTCGGGCAGGGGGAATGAAAAACTGTTTTTT. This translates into CASSYSGRGNEKLFF.

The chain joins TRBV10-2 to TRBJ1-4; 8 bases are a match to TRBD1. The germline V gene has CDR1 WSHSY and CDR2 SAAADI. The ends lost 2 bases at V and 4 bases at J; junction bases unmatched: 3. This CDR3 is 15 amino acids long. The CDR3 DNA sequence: TGCGCCAGCAGTGAGCCAGACAGGGGTAATGAAAAACTGTTTTTT. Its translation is CASSEPDRGNEKLFF.